This T cell receptor (beta chain) was recorded in a study of PD-L1 blockade in urothelial cancer. Background on the study: Blood was subjected to analysis at 3 weeks (second dose) and 6 weeks following treatment start. General study results and limits: Durable-benefit patients showed greater tumor-associated blood clone expansion at 3 weeks.

In each PCR, synthetic TCR analog templates were spiked in. This table comes from immunoSEQ multiplex PCR, and its TCRdb copy is limited to in-frame clones, with some not included. This sample has about 52,000 clones; 75% to 90% occur once, and the top ten carry 5.8%. With respect to this clone: Antigen specificity is unknown.

This CDR3 comprises 14 residues. Germline V gene data show CDR1 as SQVTM and CDR2 as ANQGSEA. V shed 6 bases and J 3 bases; nucleotides not matched to a gene: 6. This chain connects TRBV29-1 to TRBJ2-1; 9 nucleotides match TRBD1. The sequences come from PBMCs, collected around atezolizumab (anti-PD-L1) treatment. The sequence was obtained from a man aged 35 to 55 with urothelial cancer. In nucleotides, the CDR3 is TGCAGCGTCGTGGACAGGGGACACTACAATGAGCAGTTCTTC. Residues: CSVVDRGHYNEQFF.